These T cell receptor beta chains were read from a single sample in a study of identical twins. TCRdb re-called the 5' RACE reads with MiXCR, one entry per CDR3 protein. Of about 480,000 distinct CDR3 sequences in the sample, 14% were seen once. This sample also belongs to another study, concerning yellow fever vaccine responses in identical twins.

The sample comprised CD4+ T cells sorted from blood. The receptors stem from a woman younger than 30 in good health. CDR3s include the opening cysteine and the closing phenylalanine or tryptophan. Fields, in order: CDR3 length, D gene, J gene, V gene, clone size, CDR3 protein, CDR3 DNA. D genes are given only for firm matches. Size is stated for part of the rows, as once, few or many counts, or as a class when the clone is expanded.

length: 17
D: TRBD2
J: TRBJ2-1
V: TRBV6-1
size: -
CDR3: CASRPKTSGLLYNEQFF
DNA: TGTGCCAGCAGACCCAAGACTAGCGGGCTACTCTACAATGAGCAGTTCTTC

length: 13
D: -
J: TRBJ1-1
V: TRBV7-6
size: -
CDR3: CASSFNQNTEAFF
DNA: TGTGCCAGCAGCTTTAATCAGAACACTGAAGCTTTCTTT

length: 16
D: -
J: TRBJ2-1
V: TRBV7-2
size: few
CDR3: CASSSPGLLIYNEQFF
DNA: TGTGCCAGCAGCTCCCCGGGACTCCTGATCTACAATGAGCAGTTCTTC

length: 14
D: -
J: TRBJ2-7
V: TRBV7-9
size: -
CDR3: CASSLHRIINEQYF
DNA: TGTGCCAGCAGCTTGCACAGGATAATCAACGAGCAGTACTTC

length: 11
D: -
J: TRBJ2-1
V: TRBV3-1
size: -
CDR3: CASRSNGEQFF
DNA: TGTGCCAGCAGAAGTAATGGGGAGCAGTTCTTC

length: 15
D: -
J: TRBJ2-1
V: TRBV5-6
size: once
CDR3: CASSLIGREEHEQFF
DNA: TGTGCCAGCAGCTTGATAGGCAGGGAAGAACATGAGCAGTTCTTC

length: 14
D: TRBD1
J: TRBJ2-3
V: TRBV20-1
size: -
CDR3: CSAGRDRRADTQYF
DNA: TGCAGTGCTGGTAGGGACAGGAGGGCAGATACGCAGTATTTT

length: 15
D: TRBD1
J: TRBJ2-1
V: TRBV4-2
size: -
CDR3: CASSRIGTADNEQFF
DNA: TGTGCCAGCAGCCGTATCGGGACAGCTGACAATGAGCAGTTCTTC

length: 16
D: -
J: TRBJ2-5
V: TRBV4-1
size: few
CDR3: CASSHSVDSQKETQYF
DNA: TGCGCCAGCAGCCACTCCGTGGACTCCCAAAAAGAGACCCAGTACTTC

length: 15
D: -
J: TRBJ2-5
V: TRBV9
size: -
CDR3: CASSDTTVPQETQYF
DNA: TGTGCCAGCAGCGACACGACAGTCCCCCAAGAGACCCAGTACTTC

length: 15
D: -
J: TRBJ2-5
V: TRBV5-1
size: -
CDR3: CASSLAGVIRETQYF
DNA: TGCGCCAGCAGCTTGGCAGGGGTTATAAGGGAGACCCAGTACTTC

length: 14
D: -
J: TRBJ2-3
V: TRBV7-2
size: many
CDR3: CASSLGPPSGTQYF
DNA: TGTGCCAGCAGCTTAGGACCCCCCAGCGGTACGCAGTATTTT

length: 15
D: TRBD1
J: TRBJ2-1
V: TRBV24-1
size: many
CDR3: CATSDSGTGPSEQFF
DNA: TGTGCCACCAGTGACTCCGGGACAGGGCCCTCCGAGCAGTTCTTC

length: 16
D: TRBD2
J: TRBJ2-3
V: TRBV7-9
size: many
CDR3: CASSSRLAGGTDTQYF
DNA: TGTGCCAGCAGCTCGCGACTAGCGGGAGGGACAGATACGCAGTATTTT

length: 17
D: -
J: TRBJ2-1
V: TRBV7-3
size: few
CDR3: CASSLEAQGSSYNEQFF
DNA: TGTGCCAGCAGCTTGGAGGCCCAGGGGAGCTCCTACAATGAGCAGTTCTTC

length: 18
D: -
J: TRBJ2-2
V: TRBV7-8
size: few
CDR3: CASSPTKVAGWYTGELFF
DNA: TGTGCCAGCAGCCCTACGAAGGTGGCAGGGTGGTACACCGGGGAGCTGTTTTTT

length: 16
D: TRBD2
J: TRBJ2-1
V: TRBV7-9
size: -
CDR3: CASSPGLAGVENEQFF
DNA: TGTGCCAGCAGCCCCGGACTAGCGGGGGTAGAGAATGAGCAGTTCTTC

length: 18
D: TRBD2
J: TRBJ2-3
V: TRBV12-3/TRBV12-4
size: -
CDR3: CASSPGTSGRVPTDTQYF
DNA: TGTGCCAGCAGTCCCGGGACTAGCGGGAGAGTCCCCACAGATACGCAGTATTTT

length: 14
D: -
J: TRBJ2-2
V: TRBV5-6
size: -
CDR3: CASTKGLNTGELFF
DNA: TGTGCCAGCACTAAGGGGCTTAACACCGGGGAGCTGTTTTTT

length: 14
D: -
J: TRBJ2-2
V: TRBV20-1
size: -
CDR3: CSARGRAGTGELFF
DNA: TGCAGTGCTAGAGGTCGGGCGGGGACCGGGGAGCTGTTTTTT

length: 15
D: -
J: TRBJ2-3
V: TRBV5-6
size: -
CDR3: CASSSPRGPLDTQYF
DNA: TGTGCCAGCAGCTCCCCCCGGGGGCCATTAGATACGCAGTATTTT

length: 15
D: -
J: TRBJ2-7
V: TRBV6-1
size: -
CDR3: CASRIRGGTPYEQYF
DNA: TGTGCCAGCAGGATAAGGGGCGGGACGCCCTACGAGCAGTACTTC

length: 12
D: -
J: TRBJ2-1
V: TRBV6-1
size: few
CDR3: CASNTRYNEQFF
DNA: TGTGCCAGCAATACCCGGTACAATGAGCAGTTCTTC

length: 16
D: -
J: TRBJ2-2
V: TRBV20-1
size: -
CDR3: CSARENGGSNTGELFF
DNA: TGCAGTGCTAGAGAGAACGGGGGCTCGAACACCGGGGAGCTGTTTTTT

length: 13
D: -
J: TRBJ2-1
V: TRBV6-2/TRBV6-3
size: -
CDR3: CASRAGFNNEQFF
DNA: TGTGCCAGCAGAGCAGGGTTTAACAATGAGCAGTTCTTC

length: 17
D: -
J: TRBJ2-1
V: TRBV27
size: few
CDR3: CASSLSQLAKGGNEQFF
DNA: TGTGCCAGCAGTTTATCGCAACTAGCCAAGGGGGGCAATGAGCAGTTCTTC

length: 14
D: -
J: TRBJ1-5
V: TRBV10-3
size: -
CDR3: CAIAATVDNQPQHF
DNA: TGTGCCATCGCGGCCACCGTCGACAATCAGCCCCAGCATTTT

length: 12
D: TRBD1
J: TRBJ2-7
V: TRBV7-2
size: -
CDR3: CASSVQGAEQYF
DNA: TGTGCCAGCAGCGTACAGGGGGCTGAGCAGTACTTC

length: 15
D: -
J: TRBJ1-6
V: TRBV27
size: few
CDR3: CASRTRSTYNSPLHF
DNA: TGTGCCAGCAGGACGCGATCGACTTATAATTCACCCCTCCACTTT

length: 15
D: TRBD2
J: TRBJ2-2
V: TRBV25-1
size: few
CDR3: CASSELAELTGELFF
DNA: TGTGCCAGCAGTGAACTAGCGGAGCTAACCGGGGAGCTGTTTTTT